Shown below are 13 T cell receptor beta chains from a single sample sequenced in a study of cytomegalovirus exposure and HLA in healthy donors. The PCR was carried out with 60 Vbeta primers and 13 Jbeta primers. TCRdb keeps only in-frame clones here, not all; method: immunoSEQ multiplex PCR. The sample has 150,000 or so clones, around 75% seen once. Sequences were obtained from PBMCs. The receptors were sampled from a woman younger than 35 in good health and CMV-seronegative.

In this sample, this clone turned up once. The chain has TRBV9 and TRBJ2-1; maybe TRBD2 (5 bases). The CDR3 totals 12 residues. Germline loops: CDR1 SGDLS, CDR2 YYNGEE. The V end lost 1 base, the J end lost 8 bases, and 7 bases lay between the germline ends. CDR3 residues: CASSVSGDEQFF. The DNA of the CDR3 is TGTGCCAGCAGCGTATCCGGGGATGAGCAGTTCTTC.

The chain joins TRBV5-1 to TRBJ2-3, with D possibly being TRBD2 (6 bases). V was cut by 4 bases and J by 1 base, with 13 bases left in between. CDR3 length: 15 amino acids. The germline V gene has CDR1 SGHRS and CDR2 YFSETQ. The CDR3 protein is CASSAGLGGTDTQYF. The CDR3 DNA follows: TGCGCCAGCAGCGCGGGACTTGGTGGCACAGATACGCAGTATTTT.

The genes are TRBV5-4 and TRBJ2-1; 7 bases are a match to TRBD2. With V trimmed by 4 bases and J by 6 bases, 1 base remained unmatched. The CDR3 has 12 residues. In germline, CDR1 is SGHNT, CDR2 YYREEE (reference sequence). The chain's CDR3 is CASSRTSNEQFF. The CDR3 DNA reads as TGTGCCAGCAGCCGGACTAGCAATGAGCAGTTCTTC.

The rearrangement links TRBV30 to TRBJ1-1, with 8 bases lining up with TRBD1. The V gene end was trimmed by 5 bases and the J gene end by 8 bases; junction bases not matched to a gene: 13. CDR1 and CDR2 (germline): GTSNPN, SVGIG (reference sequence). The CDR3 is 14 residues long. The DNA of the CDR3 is TGTGCCTGGGGACAACAGGGGGTGAGAGGCGAAGCTTTCTTT. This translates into CAWGQQGVRGEAFF.

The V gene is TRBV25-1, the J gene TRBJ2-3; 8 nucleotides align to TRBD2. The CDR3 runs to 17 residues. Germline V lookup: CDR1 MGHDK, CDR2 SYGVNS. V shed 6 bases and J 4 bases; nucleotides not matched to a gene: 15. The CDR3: CASSHLYPSGYADTQYF. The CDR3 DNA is TGTGCCAGCAGCCACCTTTATCCTAGCGGGTATGCAGATACGCAGTATTTT. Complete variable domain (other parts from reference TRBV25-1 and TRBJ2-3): EADIYQTPRYLVIGTGKKITLECSQTMGHDKMYWYQQDPGMELHLIHYSYGVNSTEKGDLSSESTVSRIRTEHFPLTLESARPSHTSQYLCASSHLYPSGYADTQYFGPGTRLTVL.

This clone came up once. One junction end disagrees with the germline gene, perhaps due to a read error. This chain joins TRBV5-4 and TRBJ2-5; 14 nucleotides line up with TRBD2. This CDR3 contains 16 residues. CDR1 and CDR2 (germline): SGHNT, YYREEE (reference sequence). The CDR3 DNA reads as TGCGCCAGCAGCCAAACCGGGACTAGCGGGGGAGAGACCCAGTACTTC. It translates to CASSQTGTSGGETQYF.

DNA for the CDR3: TGTGCCAGCACCTTAGGGGCGTCCTATGGCTACACCTTC. Translated, it gives CASTLGASYGYTF. This chain links TRBV28 with TRBJ1-2; D may be TRBD1 (5 bases). This CDR3 has 13 amino acids. V shed 7 bases and J shed 4 bases, with 13 bases lying between them. From germline, CDR1 is MDHEN and CDR2 SYDVKM.

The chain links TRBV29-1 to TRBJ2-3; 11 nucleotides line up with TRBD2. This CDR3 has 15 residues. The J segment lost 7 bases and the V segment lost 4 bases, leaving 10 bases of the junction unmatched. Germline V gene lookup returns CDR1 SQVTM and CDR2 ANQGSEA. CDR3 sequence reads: CSVGVPSGRSHTQYF. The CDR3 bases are TGCAGCGTTGGGGTACCTAGCGGGAGGTCTCATACGCAGTATTTT.

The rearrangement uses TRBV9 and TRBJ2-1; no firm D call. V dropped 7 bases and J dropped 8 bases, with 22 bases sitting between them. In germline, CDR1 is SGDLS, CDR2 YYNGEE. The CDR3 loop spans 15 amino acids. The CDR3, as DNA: TGTGCCAGCTCAAAAGCCAGGATAGGTGGGTATGAGCAGTTCTTC. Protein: CASSKARIGGYEQFF.

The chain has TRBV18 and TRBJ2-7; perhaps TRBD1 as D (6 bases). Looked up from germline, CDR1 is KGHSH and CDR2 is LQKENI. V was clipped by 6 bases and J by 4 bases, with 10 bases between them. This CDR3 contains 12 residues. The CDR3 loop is CASSQDRYEQYV. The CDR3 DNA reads TGTGCCAGCTCCCAGGACAGATACGAGCAGTACGTC.

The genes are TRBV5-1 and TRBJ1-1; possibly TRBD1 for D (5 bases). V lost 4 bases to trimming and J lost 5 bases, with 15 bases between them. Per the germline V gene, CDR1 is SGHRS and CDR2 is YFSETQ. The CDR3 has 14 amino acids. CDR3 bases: TGCGCCAGCAGCCGCGGGGGGGTTGGGACTGAAGCTTTCTTT. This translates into CASSRGGVGTEAFF.

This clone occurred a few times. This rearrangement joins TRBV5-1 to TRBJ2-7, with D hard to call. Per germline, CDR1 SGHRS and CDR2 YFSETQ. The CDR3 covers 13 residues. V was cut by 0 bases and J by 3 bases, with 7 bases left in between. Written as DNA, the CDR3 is TGCGCCAGCAGCTTGGGAGTTAACTACGAGCAGTACTTC. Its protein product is CASSLGVNYEQYF.

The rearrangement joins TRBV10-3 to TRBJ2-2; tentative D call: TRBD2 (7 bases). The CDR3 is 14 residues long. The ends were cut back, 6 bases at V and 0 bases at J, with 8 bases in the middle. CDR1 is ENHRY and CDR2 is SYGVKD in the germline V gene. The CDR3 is CAIRGGPNTGELFF. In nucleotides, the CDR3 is TGTGCCATCAGGGGGGGGCCGAACACCGGGGAGCTGTTTTTT.